This T cell receptor (beta chain) was obtained from a study of blood T cell repertoires in COVID-19 (TCRdb year 2020). About the full investigation: Samples from collaborators originated in the United States, Italy and Spain and spanned both the acute and convalescent phases of COVID-19. The prospective study material was composed of cDNA or gDNA derived from T cells, B-cell-depleted T cells, or PBMCs. Deeply sampled blood TCRbeta repertoires from subjects exposed to, actively infected with, or recovered from COVID-19 were included in the dataset. A freely available public database, intended as a resource for researchers studying the immune response to SARS-CoV-2, is where the repertoires were released. The samples were drawn from two sources: the first 160 participants of the ongoing ImmuneRACE study, and fewer than 1,500 subjects contributed by 6 global collaborators. The sample metadata nearly always contained a de-identified subject ID, COVID-19 status, age in years and sex. Where HLA class I and class II types were available, the types were taken from metadata supplied by the sample provider, not from assay-based typing.

The investigation overall reported the following: Clinical and demographic metadata were provided uncurated, with the amount varying by source and participant.

TCRbeta CDR3 regions were amplified from genomic DNA by means of the immunoSEQ Assay, a bias-controlled multiplex PCR. The study's own analysis went as follows. Nucleated cell counts per sample were estimated from amplification of reference gene primers within the assay. To quantify the absolute abundance of each unique TCRbeta CDR3 rearrangement, sequence reads were collapsed and filtered. For each sample, productive Simpson clonality was calculated as the square root of Simpson's diversity index across productive rearrangements. TCRdb mirrors the immuneACCESS table, restricted to in-frame sequences. Some clones are absent from its copies; in checked studies, under half trace to an unresolved V gene, and the reason for the others is unknown. That table supplies the V and J calls and clone size; D and trimming were determined from the DNA. The sample table lists around 180,000 clones, under 90% of them with a count of one. More than 9% of the sample comes from the top ten.

The collaborating institutions used their own protocols to collect whole blood in K2EDTA tubes. For TCRbeta analysis, collaborators shipped samples in one of three forms: frozen whole blood, isolated PBMCs, or DNA extracted from either of those sample types. Comment on this clone: This clone's antigen is unknown. Base qualities are not at hand, and no much larger clone is one base apart.

The germline V and J ends show losses of 4 bases and 0 bases respectively, and no gene match explains 3 bases of the junction. From its cysteine to its phenylalanine, the CDR3 spans 15 amino acids. Here the CDR3 DNA is all that survives: 45 bases in frame from base 1. According to the germline V gene (reference sequence), CDR1 reads LNHDA and CDR2 reads SQIVND. The chain is assembled from TRBV19 and TRBJ1-1; 9 bases in between match TRBD1. The material sequenced was peripheral blood. This TCR was sampled from a woman older than 75 with active or convalescent COVID-19. The sequenced DNA: TGTGCCAGTAGTAAGACAGGGGGTCTGAACACTGAAGCTTTCTTT. This sequence encodes CASSKTGGLNTEAFF.